The sequence of this T cell receptor beta chain was determined in a study of blood T cell repertoires in COVID-19. Study-wide background: T cells, B-cell-depleted T cells, or PBMCs provided the cDNA or gDNA that served as material.

The CDR3 covers 15 residues. CDR1 and CDR2 (germline): SGHNT, YYREEE (reference sequence). Trimming pared 2 bases from V and 5 bases from J, leaving 15 bases between. Sequencing used immunoSEQ multiplex PCR; TCRdb keeps in-frame clones, though not all of them. The sample carries about 70,000 clones, about 68% recorded once. The chain has TRBV5-4 and TRBJ2-3, with D possibly TRBD2 on 6 matching bases. This TCR came from a woman in her sixties or seventies with acute or convalescent COVID-19. Sequencing was performed on peripheral blood. CDR3 coding DNA: TGTGCCAGCAGCTTAGGAGCACTAGCTAGAGATACGCAGTATTTT. Protein: CASSLGALARDTQYF. Supplemented by reference TRBV5-4 and TRBJ2-3, the full variable domain reads ETGVTQSPTHLIKTRGQQVTLRCSSQSGHNTVSWYQQALGQGPQFIFQYYREEENGRGNFPPRFSGLQFPNYSSELNVNALELDDSALYLCASSLGALARDTQYFGPGTRLTVL.